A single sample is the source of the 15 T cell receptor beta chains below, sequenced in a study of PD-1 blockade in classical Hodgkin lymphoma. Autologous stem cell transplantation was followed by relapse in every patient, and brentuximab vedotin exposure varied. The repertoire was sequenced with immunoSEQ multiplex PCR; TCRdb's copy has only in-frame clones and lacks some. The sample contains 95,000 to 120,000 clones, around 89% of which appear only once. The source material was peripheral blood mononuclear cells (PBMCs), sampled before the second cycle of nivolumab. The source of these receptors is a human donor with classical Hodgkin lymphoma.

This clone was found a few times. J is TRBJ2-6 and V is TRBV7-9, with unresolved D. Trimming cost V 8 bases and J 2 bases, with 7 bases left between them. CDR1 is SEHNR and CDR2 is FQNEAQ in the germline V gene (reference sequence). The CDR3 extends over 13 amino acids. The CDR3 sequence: CASVLAGANVLTF. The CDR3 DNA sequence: TGTGCCAGCGTATTGGCTGGGGCCAACGTCCTGACTTTC.

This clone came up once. In nucleotides, the CDR3 is TGCAGCGTTGATCGGGGACATTTCACCGGGGAGCTGTTTTTT. Translation: CSVDRGHFTGELFF. The V call is TRBV29-1, the J call TRBJ2-2; D is possibly TRBD1 (6 bases). V was shortened by 3 bases and J by 4 bases, with 12 bases between the two germline ends. Germline V gene sequence: CDR1 SQVTM, CDR2 ANQGSEA. CDR3 length: 14 amino acids.

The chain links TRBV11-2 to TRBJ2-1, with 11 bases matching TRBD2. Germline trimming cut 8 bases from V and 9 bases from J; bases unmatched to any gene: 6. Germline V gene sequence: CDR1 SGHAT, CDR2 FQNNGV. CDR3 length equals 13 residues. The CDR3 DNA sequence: TGTGCCAGCGGGGGACTAGCGGAAAGTGAGCAGTTCTTC. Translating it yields CASGGLAESEQFF.

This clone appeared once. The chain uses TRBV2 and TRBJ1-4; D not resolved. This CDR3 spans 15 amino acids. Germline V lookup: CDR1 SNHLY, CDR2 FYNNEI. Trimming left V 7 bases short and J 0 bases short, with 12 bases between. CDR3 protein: CASMKDSTTNEKLFF. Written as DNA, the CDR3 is TGTGCCAGCATGAAGGATTCTACAACTAATGAAAAACTGTTTTTT. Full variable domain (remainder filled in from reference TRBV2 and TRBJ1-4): EPEVTQTPSHQVTQMGQEVILRCVPISNHLYFYWYRQILGQKVEFLVSFYNNEISEKSEIFDDQFSVERPDGSNFTLKIRSTKLEDSAMYFCASMKDSTTNEKLFFGSGTQLSVL.

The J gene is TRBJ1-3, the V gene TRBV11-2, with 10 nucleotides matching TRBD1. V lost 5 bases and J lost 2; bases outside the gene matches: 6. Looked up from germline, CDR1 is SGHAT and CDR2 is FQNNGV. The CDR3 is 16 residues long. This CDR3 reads CASSLGGTGAGNTIYF. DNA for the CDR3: TGTGCCAGCAGCCTAGGGGGGACAGGGGCTGGAAACACCATATATTTT. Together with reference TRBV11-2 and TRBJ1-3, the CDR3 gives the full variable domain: EAGVAQSPRYKIIEKRQSVAFWCNPISGHATLYWYQQILGQGPKLLIQFQNNGVVDDSQLPKDRFSAERLKGVDSTLKIQPAKLEDSAVYLCASSLGGTGAGNTIYFGEGSWLTVV.

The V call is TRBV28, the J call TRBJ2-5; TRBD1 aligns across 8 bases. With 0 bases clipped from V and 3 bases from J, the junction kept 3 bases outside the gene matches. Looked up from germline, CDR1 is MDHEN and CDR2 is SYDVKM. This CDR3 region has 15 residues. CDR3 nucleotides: TGTGCCAGCAGTTTATGGCGGGACAGGAAAGAGACCCAGTACTTC. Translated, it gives CASSLWRDRKETQYF. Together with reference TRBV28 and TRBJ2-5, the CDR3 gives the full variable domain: DVKVTQSSRYLVKRTGEKVFLECVQDMDHENMFWYRQDPGLGLRLIYFSYDVKMKEKGDIPEGYSVSREKKERFSLILESASTNQTSMYLCASSLWRDRKETQYFGPGTRLLVL.

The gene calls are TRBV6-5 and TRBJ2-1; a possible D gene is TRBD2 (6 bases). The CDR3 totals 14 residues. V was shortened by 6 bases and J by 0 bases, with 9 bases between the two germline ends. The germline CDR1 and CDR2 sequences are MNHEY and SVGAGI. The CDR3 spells CASRRDASYNEQFF. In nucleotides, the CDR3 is TGTGCCAGCAGGCGGGACGCCTCCTACAATGAGCAGTTCTTC.

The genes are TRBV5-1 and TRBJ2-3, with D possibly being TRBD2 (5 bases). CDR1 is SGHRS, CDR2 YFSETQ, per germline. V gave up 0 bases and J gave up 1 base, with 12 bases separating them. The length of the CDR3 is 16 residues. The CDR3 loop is CASSLGKKGGTDTQYF. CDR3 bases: TGCGCCAGCAGCTTGGGTAAAAAGGGAGGCACAGATACGCAGTATTTT.

The CDR3 sequence is CATRRPGGEQYF. DNA for the CDR3: TGTGCCACCAGAAGACCTGGGGGCGAGCAGTACTTC. The chain couples TRBV15 to TRBJ2-7; either TRBD1 or TRBD2 may fit D (5 bases each). The CDR3 is made up of 12 amino acids. V lost 6 bases and J 6 bases, leaving 12 bases between the germline ends. Germline V CDR1 and CDR2: LNHNV, YYDKDF (reference sequence).

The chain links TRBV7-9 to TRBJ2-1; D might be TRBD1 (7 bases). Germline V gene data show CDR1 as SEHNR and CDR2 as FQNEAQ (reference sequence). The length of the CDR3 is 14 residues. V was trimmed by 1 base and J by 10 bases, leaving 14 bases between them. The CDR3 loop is CASSLGQGGREQFF. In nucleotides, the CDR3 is TGTGCCAGCAGCTTAGGTCAGGGGGGAAGGGAGCAGTTCTTC.

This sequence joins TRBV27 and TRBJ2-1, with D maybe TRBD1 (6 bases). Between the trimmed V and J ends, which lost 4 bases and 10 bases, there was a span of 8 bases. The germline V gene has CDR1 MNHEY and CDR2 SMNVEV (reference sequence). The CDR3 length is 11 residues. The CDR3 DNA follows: TGTGCCAGCAGTTCGACAGGAGAGCAGTTCTTC. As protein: CASSSTGEQFF.

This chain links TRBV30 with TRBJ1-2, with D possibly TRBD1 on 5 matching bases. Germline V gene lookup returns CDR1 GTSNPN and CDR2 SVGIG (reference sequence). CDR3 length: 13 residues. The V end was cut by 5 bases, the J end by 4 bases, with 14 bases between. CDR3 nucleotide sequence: TGTGCCTGGTTACCCAGGGACCCCTATGGCTACACCTTC. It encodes CAWLPRDPYGYTF.

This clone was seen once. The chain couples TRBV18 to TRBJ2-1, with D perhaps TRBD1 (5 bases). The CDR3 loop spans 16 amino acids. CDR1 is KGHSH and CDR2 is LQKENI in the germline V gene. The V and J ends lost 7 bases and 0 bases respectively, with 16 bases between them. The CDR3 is CASCPQGGLSYNEQFF. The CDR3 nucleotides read TGTGCCAGCTGCCCCCAGGGTGGGCTCTCCTACAATGAGCAGTTCTTC.

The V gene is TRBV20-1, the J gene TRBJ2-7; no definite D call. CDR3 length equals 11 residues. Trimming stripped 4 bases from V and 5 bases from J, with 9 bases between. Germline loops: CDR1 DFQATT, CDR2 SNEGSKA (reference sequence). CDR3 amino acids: CSAIGRDEQYF. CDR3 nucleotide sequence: TGCAGTGCTATAGGTCGGGACGAGCAGTACTTC.

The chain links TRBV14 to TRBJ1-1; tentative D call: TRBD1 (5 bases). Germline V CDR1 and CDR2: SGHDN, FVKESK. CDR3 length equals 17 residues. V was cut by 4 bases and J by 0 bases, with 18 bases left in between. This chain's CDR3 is CASSPLPTDTMNTEAFF. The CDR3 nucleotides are TGTGCCAGCAGCCCTTTACCGACGGACACCATGAACACTGAAGCTTTCTTT.